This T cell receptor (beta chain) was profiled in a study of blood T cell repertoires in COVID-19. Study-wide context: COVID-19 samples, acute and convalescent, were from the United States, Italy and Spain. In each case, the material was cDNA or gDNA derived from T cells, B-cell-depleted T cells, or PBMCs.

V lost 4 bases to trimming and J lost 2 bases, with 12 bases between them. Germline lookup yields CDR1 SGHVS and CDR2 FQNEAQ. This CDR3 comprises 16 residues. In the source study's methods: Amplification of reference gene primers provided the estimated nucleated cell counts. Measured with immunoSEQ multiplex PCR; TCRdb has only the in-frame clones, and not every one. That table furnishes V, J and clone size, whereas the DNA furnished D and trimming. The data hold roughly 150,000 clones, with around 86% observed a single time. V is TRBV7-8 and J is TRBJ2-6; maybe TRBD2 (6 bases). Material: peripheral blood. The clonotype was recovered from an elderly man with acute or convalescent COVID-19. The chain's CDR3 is CASSSNTGAGANVLTF. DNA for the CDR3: TGTGCCAGCAGCTCCAACACGGGGGCTGGGGCCAACGTCCTGACTTTC.